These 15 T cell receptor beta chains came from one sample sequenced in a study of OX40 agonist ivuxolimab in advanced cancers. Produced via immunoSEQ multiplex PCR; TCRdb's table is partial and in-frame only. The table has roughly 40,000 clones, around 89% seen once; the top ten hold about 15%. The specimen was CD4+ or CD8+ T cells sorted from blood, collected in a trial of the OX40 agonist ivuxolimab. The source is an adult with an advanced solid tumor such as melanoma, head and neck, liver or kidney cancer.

CDR3 DNA sequence: TGTGCCAGTAGTATTTCGGGAGGCGCTGAAGCTTTCTTT. It codes for CASSISGGAEAFF. This chain links TRBV19 with TRBJ1-1; no clear D. The CDR3 runs 13 residues. Trimming stripped 3 bases from V and 6 bases from J, with 11 bases between. Germline CDR1 and CDR2: LNHDA and SQIVND (reference sequence).

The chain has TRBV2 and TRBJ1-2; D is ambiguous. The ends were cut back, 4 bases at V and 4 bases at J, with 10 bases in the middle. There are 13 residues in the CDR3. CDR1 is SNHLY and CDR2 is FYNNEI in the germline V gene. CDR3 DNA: TGTGCCAGCAGTGTTCGGTCAGGCTATGGCTACACCTTC. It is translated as CASSVRSGYGYTF.

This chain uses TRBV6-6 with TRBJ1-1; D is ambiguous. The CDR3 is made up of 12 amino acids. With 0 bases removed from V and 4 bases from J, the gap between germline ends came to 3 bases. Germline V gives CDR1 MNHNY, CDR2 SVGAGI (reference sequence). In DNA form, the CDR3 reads TGTGCCAGCAGTTACTCTGCCACTGAAGCTTTCTTT. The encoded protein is CASSYSATEAFF.

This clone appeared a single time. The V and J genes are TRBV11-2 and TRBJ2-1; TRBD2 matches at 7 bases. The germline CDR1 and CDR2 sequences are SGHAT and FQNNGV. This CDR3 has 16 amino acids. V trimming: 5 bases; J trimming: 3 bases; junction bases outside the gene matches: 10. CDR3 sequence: CASSPSGGGGYNEQFF. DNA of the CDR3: TGTGCCAGCAGCCCATCGGGGGGTGGGGGCTACAATGAGCAGTTCTTC.

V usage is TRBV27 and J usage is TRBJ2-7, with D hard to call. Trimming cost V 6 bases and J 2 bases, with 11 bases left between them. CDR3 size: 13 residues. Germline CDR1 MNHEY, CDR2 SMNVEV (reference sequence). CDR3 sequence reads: CASSPQYPYEQYF. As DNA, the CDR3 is TGTGCCAGCAGCCCTCAGTATCCCTACGAGCAGTACTTC.

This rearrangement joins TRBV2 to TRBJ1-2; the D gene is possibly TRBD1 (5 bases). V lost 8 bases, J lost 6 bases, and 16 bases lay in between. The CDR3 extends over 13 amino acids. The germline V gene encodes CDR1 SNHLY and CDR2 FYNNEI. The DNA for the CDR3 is TGTGCCAGCTGGATGGGCGGGGGGGATGGCTACACCTTC. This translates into CASWMGGGDGYTF.

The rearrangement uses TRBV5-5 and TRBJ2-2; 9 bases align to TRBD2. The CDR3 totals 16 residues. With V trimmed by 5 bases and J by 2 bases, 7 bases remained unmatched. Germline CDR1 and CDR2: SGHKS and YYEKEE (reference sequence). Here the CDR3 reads CASSALGTSNTGELFF. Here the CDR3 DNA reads TGTGCCAGCAGTGCCCTTGGGACTAGCAACACCGGGGAGCTGTTTTTT.

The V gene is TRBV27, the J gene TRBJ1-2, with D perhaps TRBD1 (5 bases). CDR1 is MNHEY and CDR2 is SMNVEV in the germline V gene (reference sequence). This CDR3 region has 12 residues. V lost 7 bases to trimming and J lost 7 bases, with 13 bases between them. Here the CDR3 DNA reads TGTGCCAGCAAGGCGGGGGGAATTGGCTACACCTTC. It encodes CASKAGGIGYTF.

CDR3 protein: CASSQRDGGETQYF. For the CDR3, the DNA is TGTGCCAGCAGCCAACGAGACGGCGGGGAGACCCAGTACTTC. This chain joins TRBV13 and TRBJ2-5, with a weak D call TRBD2 (5 bases). This CDR3 has 14 residues. Trimming took 5 bases from V and 5 from J, leaving 15 bases between them. The germline CDR1 and CDR2 sequences are PRHDT and FYEKMQ (reference sequence).

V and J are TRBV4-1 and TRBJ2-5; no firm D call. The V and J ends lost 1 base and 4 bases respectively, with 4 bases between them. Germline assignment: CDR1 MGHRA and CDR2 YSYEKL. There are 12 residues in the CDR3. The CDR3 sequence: CASSQGGETQYF. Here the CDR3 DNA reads TGCGCCAGCAGCCAAGGGGGAGAGACCCAGTACTTC.

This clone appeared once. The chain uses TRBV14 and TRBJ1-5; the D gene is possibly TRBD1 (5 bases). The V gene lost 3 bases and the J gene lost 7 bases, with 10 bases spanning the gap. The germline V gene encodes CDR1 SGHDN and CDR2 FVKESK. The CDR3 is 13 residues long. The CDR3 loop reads CASSHGGKQPQHF. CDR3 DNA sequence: TGTGCCAGCAGCCATGGGGGGAAACAGCCCCAGCATTTT.

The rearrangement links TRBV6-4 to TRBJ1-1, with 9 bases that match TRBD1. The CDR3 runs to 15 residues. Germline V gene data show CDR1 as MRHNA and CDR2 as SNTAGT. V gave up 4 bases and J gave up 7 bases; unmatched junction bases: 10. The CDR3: CASSADPTGGGEAFF. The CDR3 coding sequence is TGTGCCAGCAGTGCCGATCCCACAGGGGGCGGTGAAGCTTTCTTT.

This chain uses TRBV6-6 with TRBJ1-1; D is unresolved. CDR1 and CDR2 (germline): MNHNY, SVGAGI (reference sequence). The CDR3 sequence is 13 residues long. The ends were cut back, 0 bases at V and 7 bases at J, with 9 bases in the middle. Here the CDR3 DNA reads TGTGCCAGCAGTTACTCGGAGACCGATGAAGCTTTCTTT. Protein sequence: CASSYSETDEAFF.

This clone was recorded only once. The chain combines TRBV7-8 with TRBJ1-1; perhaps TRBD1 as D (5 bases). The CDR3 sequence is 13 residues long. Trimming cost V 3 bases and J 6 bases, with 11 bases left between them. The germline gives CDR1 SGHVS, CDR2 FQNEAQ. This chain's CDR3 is CASSFRVGPEAFF. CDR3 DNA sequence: TGTGCCAGCAGCTTCAGGGTTGGTCCTGAAGCTTTCTTT.

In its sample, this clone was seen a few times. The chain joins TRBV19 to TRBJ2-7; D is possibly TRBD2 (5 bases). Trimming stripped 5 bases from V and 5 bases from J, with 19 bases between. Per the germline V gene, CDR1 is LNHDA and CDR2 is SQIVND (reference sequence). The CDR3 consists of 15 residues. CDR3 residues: CASSPVEGVRHEQYF. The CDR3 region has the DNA TGTGCCAGTAGTCCCGTCGAGGGAGTGAGGCACGAGCAGTACTTC.